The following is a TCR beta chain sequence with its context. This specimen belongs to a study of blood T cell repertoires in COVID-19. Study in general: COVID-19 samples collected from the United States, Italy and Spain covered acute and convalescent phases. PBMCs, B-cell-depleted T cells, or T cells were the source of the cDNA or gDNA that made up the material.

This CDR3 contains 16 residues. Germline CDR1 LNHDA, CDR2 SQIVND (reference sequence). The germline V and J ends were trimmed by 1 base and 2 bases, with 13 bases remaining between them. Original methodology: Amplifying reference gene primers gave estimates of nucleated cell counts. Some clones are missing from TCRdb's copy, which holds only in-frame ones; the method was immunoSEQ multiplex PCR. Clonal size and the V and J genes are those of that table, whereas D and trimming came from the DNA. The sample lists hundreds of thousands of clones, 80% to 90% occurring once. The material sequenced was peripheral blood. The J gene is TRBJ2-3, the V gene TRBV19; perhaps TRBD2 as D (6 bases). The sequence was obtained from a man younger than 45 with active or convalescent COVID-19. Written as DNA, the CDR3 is TGTGCCAGTAGTATAGGTATTAGCGGATACACAGATACGCAGTATTTT. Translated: CASSIGISGYTDTQYF.